This paragraph reports one TCR beta chain. This clonotype showed up just a few times. Which antigen it targets is not known. No per-base quality is available; no much larger clone lies one base away. The sample comes from a study of response to subunit inactivated influenza vaccine (dated by TCRdb to the late 2010s). Regarding the study in general: Deep quantitative profiling of the T cell receptor repertoire was used in the study to follow responses to a trivalent subunit inactivated influenza vaccine.

Reading the germline V gene gives CDR1 SGHRS and CDR2 YFSETQ. The CDR3 starts with the cysteine, ends with the phenylalanine, and has 15 residues. The entry retains the CDR3 DNA only, 45 bases that are in frame from base 1. Ends trimmed: V by 4 bases, J by 2 bases; bases unmatched to a gene: 6. The library came from RT-PCR. The sample was run on an Illumina HiSeq 2500. TCRdb trimmed the raw reads at Q25, called clones with MiXCR and kept productive beta chains. Duplicate CDR3 protein sequences are folded into a single record with the most common DNA and genes. The sample contains approximately 290,000 distinct CDR3 sequences, roughly 22% of them found a single time. 10% of the sample is in the top ten clones. Paper-wide results and their limitations: According to the authors, only a limited number of new T cells may be recruited by each seasonal influenza vaccination.

The material was PBMCs from blood, obtained approximately 20 months after vaccination. The source of this sequence is a man aged 50-75 years who received an inactivated influenza vaccine. Donor details come from another sample of the same person, matched by shared clones. Recombination linked TRBV5-1 to TRBJ1-1; 9 of the junction bases match TRBD1. DNA sequence: TGCGCCAGCAGCGGCCGGACAGGGGTAAACACTGAAGCTTTCTTT. This sequence encodes CASSGRTGVNTEAFF.